The entry below gives a single T cell receptor (beta chain) sequence along with its context. What this receptor recognizes is not known. The record has no base qualities; no much larger clone is one base away. The collaborating institutions used their own protocols to collect whole blood in K2EDTA tubes. For TCRbeta analysis, collaborators shipped samples as frozen whole blood, isolated PBMCs, or DNA extracted from either of those sample types. From V the trimming removes 4 bases and from J it removes 6 bases, while the gene matches leave 5 bases of the junction unaccounted for. The CDR3 runs 13 residues from the cysteine to the phenylalanine. Only the CDR3 portion is preserved as DNA: 39 bases, with reading frame beginning at the first base. CDR1 LGHNA and CDR2 YSLEER are derived from the germline V gene. TCRbeta CDR3 regions were amplified from genomic DNA by means of the immunoSEQ Assay, a bias-controlled multiplex PCR. As for the original processing: Nucleated cell counts per sample were estimated from amplification of reference gene primers within the assay. To quantify the absolute abundance of each unique TCRbeta CDR3 rearrangement, sequence reads were collapsed and filtered. Productive Simpson clonality was computed per sample as the square root of Simpson's diversity index over productive rearrangements. This is the immuneACCESS table as TCRdb keeps it, with only in-frame sequences that have V and J called. A part of the clones is gone; compared with another copy, unresolved V genes explain less than half, and the rest is unexplained. D and trimming come from the DNA, and the V and J calls and clone size come from that table. The sample records approximately 140,000 clones, 75% to 90% of which are singletons. 4% to 5% of the sample is taken by the ten largest.

This sample stems from a study of blood T cell repertoires in COVID-19 (dated by TCRdb to 2018 to 2021). In the study overall: The collaborator samples originated in the United States, Italy and Spain and spanned the acute and convalescent phases of COVID-19. The sample metadata nearly always contained a de-identified subject ID, COVID-19 status, age in years and sex. The repertoires were released in a freely available public database meant as a resource for research on the immune response to SARS-CoV-2. The material from the prospective study consisted of cDNA or gDNA derived from T cells, B-cell-depleted T cells, or PBMCs. Deeply sampled blood TCRbeta repertoires from subjects exposed to, actively infected with, or recovered from COVID-19 were included in the dataset. Where HLA class I and class II types were available, the types were taken from metadata supplied by the sample provider, not from assay-based typing. The samples were drawn from two sources: the first 160 participants of the ongoing ImmuneRACE study, and about 1,300 subjects contributed by 6 global collaborators. General study outcomes and caveats: Clinical and demographic metadata were provided uncurated, with the amount varying by source and participant.

The V and J segments used are TRBV4-3 and TRBJ1-2; 7 of the junction bases match TRBD1. This clonotype was obtained from a woman aged 60-75 years with active or convalescent COVID-19. The source material was peripheral blood. Here the CDR3 is given as CASSRFQGDGYTF. DNA sequence: TGCGCCAGCAGCCGGTTCCAGGGGGATGGCTACACCTTC.